The clone carrying this TCR beta chain has ten or more counts. Its antigen is unknown. This CDR3 comprises 14 residues. Germline CDR1 SGDLS, CDR2 YYNGEE. V shed 2 bases and J shed 4 bases, with 12 bases lying between them. Libraries for TCR beta were made by quantitative 5'-RACE with molecular barcodes. TCRdb reprocessed the 5' RACE reads with MiXCR, giving one entry per CDR3 protein. The sample yields roughly 13,000 distinct CDR3 sequences, under 3.5% seen once. This specimen comes from a study of CD8 T cells in ankylosing spondylitis. Study results and limitations: It was reported that disease-linked clones were significantly enriched in matched ankylosing spondylitis synovial fluid. Among TCR beta sequences, a motif of under ten highly homologous variants appeared characteristic of ankylosing spondylitis blood.

The sequencing input was blood, either unsorted or a sorted T cell fraction (not recorded which). This clonotype was obtained from a male donor with ankylosing spondylitis or in good health (not recorded which). This chain links TRBV9 with TRBJ2-5; tentatively, D is TRBD1 (5 bases). The CDR3 loop reads CASSVGPQGETQYF. The CDR3 DNA reads as TGTGCCAGCAGCGTGGGGCCCCAGGGAGAGACCCAGTACTTC. Supplemented by reference TRBV9 and TRBJ2-5, the full variable domain reads DSGVTQTPKHLITATGQRVTLRCSPRSGDLSVYWYQQSLDQGLQFLIQYYNGEERAKGNILERFSAQQFPDLHSELNLSSLELGDSALYFCASSVGPQGETQYFGPGTRLLVL.